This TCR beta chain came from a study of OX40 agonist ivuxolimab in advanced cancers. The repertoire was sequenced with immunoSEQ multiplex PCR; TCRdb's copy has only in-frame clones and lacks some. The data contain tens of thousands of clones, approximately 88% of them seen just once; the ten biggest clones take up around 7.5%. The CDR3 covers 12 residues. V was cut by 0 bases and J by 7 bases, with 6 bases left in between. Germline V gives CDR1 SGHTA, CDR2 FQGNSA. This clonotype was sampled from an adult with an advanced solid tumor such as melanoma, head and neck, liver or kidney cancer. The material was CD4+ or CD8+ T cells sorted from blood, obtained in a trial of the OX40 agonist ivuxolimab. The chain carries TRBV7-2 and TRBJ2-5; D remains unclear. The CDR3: CASSLARGTQYF. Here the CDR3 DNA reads TGTGCCAGCAGCTTAGCGCGCGGGACCCAGTACTTC.